These 27 T cell receptor beta chains share one sample of origin, sequenced in a study of shared clonotypes between healthy human individuals. Repertoires were generated with immunoSEQ multiplex PCR, while TCRdb's copy carries only in-frame clones and drops some. The table includes some 2,500,000 clones, more than 85% detected once. The sequencing input was naive CD4+ T cells from PBMCs. Described subset: CD45RA+ positively selected. The receptors shown here come from a man between 18 and 35 years old in good health. Some clones in this sample may be carry-over from other donors' samples.

V and J are TRBV27 and TRBJ2-3; D unresolved. Germline V lookup: CDR1 MNHEY, CDR2 SMNVEV (reference sequence). This CDR3 has 14 amino acids. V dropped 7 bases and J dropped 1 base, with 12 bases sitting between them. The CDR3 DNA reads TGTGCCAGCACTCCCCAGAAGGGCACAGATACGCAGTATTTT. Protein product: CASTPQKGTDTQYF.

CDR3 coding DNA: TGTGCCAGCAACCGCCGGGGCGAGCAGTACTTC. Amino acids: CASNRRGEQYF. The J gene is TRBJ2-7, the V gene TRBV6-5, with D perhaps TRBD2 (5 bases). V was trimmed by 7 bases and J by 6 bases, leaving 10 bases between them. The CDR3 is 11 residues long. Germline V CDR1 and CDR2: MNHEY, SVGAGI.

This clone was picked up one time. The rearrangement uses TRBV7-2 and TRBJ2-5; the match to TRBD2 covers 10 bases. Trimming took 2 bases from V and 2 from J; bases not matched to a gene: 5. CDR3 length: 16 amino acids. Germline assignment: CDR1 SGHTA and CDR2 FQGNSA. The CDR3: CASSLIPLAGQETQYF. In DNA, the CDR3 is TGTGCCAGCAGCTTAATCCCACTAGCGGGACAAGAGACCCAGTACTTC.

V gene TRBV6-1 combines with J gene TRBJ2-4; 8 bases map to TRBD2. In germline, CDR1 is MNHNS, CDR2 SASEGT. The CDR3 is 19 residues long. V trimming: 0 bases; J trimming: 5 bases; junction bases outside the gene matches: 15. CDR3 bases: TGTGCCAGCAGTGAAGCTGAAGGGACTAGGGGGTACCGCGAAAACATTCAGTACTTC. This translates into CASSEAEGTRGYRENIQYF.

The chain employs TRBV2 and TRBJ1-1; TRBD1 matches at 7 bases. Trimming cost V 7 bases and J 10 bases; bases outside gene matches: 12. Germline CDR1 SNHLY, CDR2 FYNNEI. The CDR3 is 13 amino acids. For the CDR3, the DNA is TGTGCCAGCAAACCCGACAGCCAGGGGGGAGCTTTCTTT. Translation gives CASKPDSQGGAFF.

The genes are TRBV2 and TRBJ1-2, with 8 bases matching TRBD1. There are 13 residues in the CDR3. Germline loops: CDR1 SNHLY, CDR2 FYNNEI. The V gene end was trimmed by 2 bases and the J gene end by 8 bases; junction bases not matched to a gene: 4. CDR3 DNA sequence: TGTGCCAGCAGTGAACAGGGGGCAGCGGGCTACACCTTC. Its protein is CASSEQGAAGYTF.

The rearrangement joins TRBV7-3 to TRBJ2-2, with D unclear. This CDR3 has 13 amino acids. Trimming cost V 0 bases and J 14 bases, with 13 bases left between them. The germline V gene encodes CDR1 SGHTA and CDR2 FQGTGA. CDR3 DNA sequence: TGTGCCAGCAGCTTAACTCTGGATAGTGGCCTGTTTTTT. Amino acids: CASSLTLDSGLFF.

V gene TRBV2 combines with J gene TRBJ1-1; D is possibly TRBD1 (5 bases). This CDR3 has 13 amino acids. V lost 3 bases and J lost 4, with 9 bases in between. From germline, CDR1 is SNHLY and CDR2 FYNNEI. CDR3 in amino acids: CASSESGPTEAFF. The CDR3 DNA follows: TGTGCCAGCAGTGAGTCAGGGCCCACTGAAGCTTTCTTT.

The sample holds one count of this clone. This sequence joins TRBV10-2 and TRBJ2-7, with unresolved D. V dropped 2 bases and J dropped 3 bases, with 11 bases sitting between them. The CDR3 is 14 residues long. Germline CDR1 WSHSY, CDR2 SAAADI. The CDR3 spells CASSEIGPDYEQYF. The CDR3 nucleotides are TGCGCCAGCAGTGAGATCGGGCCAGACTACGAGCAGTACTTC.

As regards this clone: Other DNA sequences within the sample encode an identical CDR3. This sequence joins TRBV27 and TRBJ1-4; weak D call: TRBD1 (5 bases). The CDR3 is 15 residues long. Trimming left V 6 bases short and J 2 bases short, with 13 bases between. The germline V gene has CDR1 MNHEY and CDR2 SMNVEV (reference sequence). The CDR3 here is CASSRGVATNEKLFF. CDR3 coding DNA: TGTGCCAGCAGCCGAGGGGTGGCGACTAATGAAAAACTGTTTTTT.

A single count supports this clone. This rearrangement joins TRBV28 to TRBJ1-3; D gene ambiguous. CDR1 MDHEN and CDR2 SYDVKM come from the germline V gene. V lost 8 bases, J lost 3 bases, and 14 bases lay in between. The CDR3 loop spans 14 amino acids. The CDR3 sequence is CASVSGPLGNTIYF. CDR3 DNA: TGTGCCAGCGTTTCAGGTCCCCTTGGAAACACCATATATTTT. The full variable domain, rest sourced from reference TRBV28 and TRBJ1-3, is DVKVTQSSRYLVKRTGEKVFLECVQDMDHENMFWYRQDPGLGLRLIYFSYDVKMKEKGDIPEGYSVSREKKERFSLILESASTNQTSMYLCASVSGPLGNTIYFGEGSWLTVV.

The chain has TRBV6-1 and TRBJ2-2; tentative D call: TRBD2 (5 bases). From germline, CDR1 is MNHNS and CDR2 SASEGT. The V end lost 3 bases, the J end lost 3 bases, and 23 bases lay between the germline ends. The CDR3 runs to 19 residues. In DNA, the CDR3 is TGTGCCAGCAGTGAGGATGGTCGCGGGTTTCGCGCCTACACCGGGGAGCTGTTTTTT. Its translation: CASSEDGRGFRAYTGELFF.

This clone appeared a single time. The chain is built from TRBV11-3 and TRBJ1-1, with D unclear. This CDR3 spans 13 amino acids. Germline V CDR1 and CDR2: SGHNT, YENEEA. V was trimmed by 5 bases and J by 8 bases, leaving 15 bases between them. For the CDR3, the DNA is TGTGCCAGCAGCCTCGCCGGGCTAAGGGAAGCTTTCTTT. Amino acids: CASSLAGLREAFF.

The rearrangement uses TRBV29-1 and TRBJ1-2; no definite D call. This CDR3 region has 14 residues. The germline gives CDR1 SQVTM, CDR2 ANQGSEA. Trimming took off 1 base at V and 5 bases at J, with 14 bases between the two ends. The CDR3 nucleotides read TGCAGCGTTGAAGGTCGAGCAACGACTTATGGCTACACCTTC. Protein product: CSVEGRATTYGYTF.

The rearrangement joins TRBV28 to TRBJ1-4; 8 bases fit TRBD1. J was trimmed by 7 bases and V by 10 bases; bases with no gene match: 11. Germline values: CDR1 MDHEN, CDR2 SYDVKM. The CDR3 sequence is 14 residues long. CDR3 loop: CATKRGQGGEKLFF. CDR3 nucleotide sequence: TGTGCCACCAAAAGAGGACAGGGCGGTGAAAAACTGTTTTTT.

On this clone: This sample also contains other DNA sequences that code for the same CDR3. The genes are TRBV29-1 and TRBJ2-3; D is unresolved. Germline V CDR1 and CDR2: SQVTM, ANQGSEA. This CDR3 is 13 amino acids long. The V end was cut by 3 bases, the J end by 1 base, with 8 bases between. In DNA form, the CDR3 reads TGCAGCGTTGAGCTGGCGGGCACAGATACGCAGTATTTT. Encoded protein: CSVELAGTDTQYF.

V is TRBV6-1 and J is TRBJ1-2; D remains ambiguous. CDR3 length: 14 amino acids. In germline, CDR1 is MNHNS, CDR2 SASEGT. V dropped 2 bases and J dropped 2 bases, with 9 bases sitting between them. The CDR3: CASSEIAENYGYTF. DNA for the CDR3: TGTGCCAGCAGTGAAATTGCCGAGAACTATGGCTACACCTTC.

On this clone itself: The sample carries other DNA sequences with the same CDR3. V gene TRBV5-1 combines with J gene TRBJ2-7; the D gene is possibly TRBD2 (6 bases). Trimming cost V 0 bases and J 4 bases, with 11 bases left between them. This CDR3 comprises 14 residues. Per germline, CDR1 SGHRS and CDR2 YFSETQ. The CDR3 sequence is CASSLELATYEQYF. The CDR3 coding sequence is TGCGCCAGCAGCTTGGAACTAGCTACGTACGAGCAGTACTTC.

The chain carries TRBV6-5 and TRBJ1-4; 8 nucleotides align to TRBD1. This CDR3 contains 14 residues. Looked up from germline, CDR1 is MNHEY and CDR2 is SVGAGI. With 4 bases clipped from V and 6 bases from J, the junction kept 4 bases outside the gene matches. In DNA form, the CDR3 reads TGTGCCAGCAGTTCAGGACAGGGCTATGAAAAACTGTTTTTT. Translation gives CASSSGQGYEKLFF.

This chain uses TRBV14 with TRBJ1-3, with D hard to call. Between the trimmed V and J ends, which lost 4 bases and 3 bases, there was a span of 19 bases. CDR3 length: 17 residues. Germline V CDR1 and CDR2: SGHDN, FVKESK. DNA for the CDR3: TGTGCCAGCAGCCCCCGCGGCAGTTCCACCTTTGGAAACACCATATATTTT. It is translated as CASSPRGSSTFGNTIYF.

The chain is built from TRBV11-3 and TRBJ2-1; TRBD2 matches at 9 bases. J lost 2 bases, V lost 4 bases, and 3 bases had no gene match. There are 15 residues in the CDR3. Germline assignment: CDR1 SGHNT and CDR2 YENEEA. CDR3 region: CASSSRLAAYNEQFF. CDR3 DNA sequence: TGTGCCAGCAGCTCGCGACTAGCGGCCTACAATGAGCAGTTCTTC.

The rearrangement joins TRBV5-6 to TRBJ1-2; a possible D gene is TRBD1 (6 bases). The CDR3 is 16 residues long. Trimming left V 5 bases short and J 1 base short, with 18 bases between. Looked up from germline, CDR1 is SGHDT and CDR2 is YYEEEE. CDR3 amino acids: CASRLTQGLGNYGYTF. In DNA form, the CDR3 reads TGTGCCAGCAGGTTGACGCAGGGGCTAGGTAACTATGGCTACACCTTC.

V usage is TRBV2 and J usage is TRBJ2-7; D is unclear. V lost 6 bases and J 8 bases, leaving 17 bases between the germline ends. The CDR3 sequence is 13 residues long. Germline values: CDR1 SNHLY, CDR2 FYNNEI. CDR3 region: CASSVTEQVKQYF. CDR3 in DNA: TGTGCCAGCAGCGTTACAGAGCAGGTAAAGCAGTACTTC.

A few counts support this clone. The chain recombines TRBV30 with TRBJ1-5; TRBD1 is a possible D gene (5 bases). V was trimmed by 2 bases and J by 2 bases, leaving 13 bases between them. The CDR3 totals 15 residues. The germline V gene encodes CDR1 GTSNPN and CDR2 SVGIG (reference sequence). The CDR3: CAWSLGGSGNQPQHF. The CDR3, as DNA: TGTGCCTGGAGTTTGGGGGGATCGGGCAATCAGCCCCAGCATTTT.

The genes are TRBV30 and TRBJ1-1, with 9 bases lining up with TRBD1. Germline V lookup: CDR1 GTSNPN, CDR2 SVGIG (reference sequence). V trimming: 5 bases; J trimming: 4 bases; junction bases outside the gene matches: 5. This CDR3 spans 13 amino acids. This chain's CDR3 is CAWGTGFSTEAFF. CDR3 in DNA: TGTGCCTGGGGGACAGGGTTCAGCACTGAAGCTTTCTTT.

This clone turned up a few times. V and J are TRBV7-8 and TRBJ1-2; D possibly corresponds to TRBD1 (6 bases). Trimming pared 3 bases from V and 4 bases from J, leaving 6 bases between. The CDR3 is 12 residues long. Germline-derived CDR1 and CDR2 are SGHVS and FQNEAQ. The CDR3 loop is CASSLTGYGYTF. The CDR3 DNA reads as TGTGCCAGCAGCTTGACAGGCTATGGCTACACCTTC.

The chain couples TRBV2 to TRBJ2-2; D gene uncertain. The CDR3 length is 12 residues. Looked up from germline, CDR1 is SNHLY and CDR2 is FYNNEI. V shed 7 bases and J shed 1 base, with 4 bases lying between them. CDR3 DNA sequence: TGTGCCAGCAATTGGAACACCGGGGAGCTGTTTTTT. Encoded protein: CASNWNTGELFF.